This entry lists 19 T cell receptor beta chains sequenced from one sample in a study of blood T cells in healthy people across ages (dated by TCRdb to between 2014 and 2016). Receptors were amplified or captured by 5' RACE. Sequencing instrument: Illumina HiSeq 2500. A second PCR of roughly 6 to 12 cycles was run with a J-beta primer mix and a sample-barcoded 5' primer. TCRdb applied fastp at Q25 and MiXCR to the public reads, then kept only in-frame beta chains. Identical CDR3 protein sequences are pooled into one entry, listed with their most common genes and DNA. For this sample the table gives 850,000 to 950,000 distinct CDR3 sequences, of which about 28% were detected only once. The ten top clones hold around 15% of the sample. The specimen sequenced was blood. These receptors were taken from a woman at least 80 years old in good health.

The sample holds many counts of this clonotype. The chain is built from TRBV29-1 and TRBJ2-1; 7 positions agree with TRBD1. The CDR3 loop spans 12 amino acids. Germline CDR1 SQVTM, CDR2 ANQGSEA. V shed 6 bases, J shed 7 bases, and the junction held 6 bases outside the gene matches. The CDR3 loop reads CSVTTGTNEQFF. The CDR3 DNA reads as TGCAGCGTGACGACAGGGACAAATGAGCAGTTCTTC.

This clonotype appeared a few times. The chain links TRBV3-1 to TRBJ1-6; 7 nucleotides match TRBD1. The J segment lost 9 bases and the V segment lost 4 bases, leaving 15 bases of the junction unmatched. The germline gives CDR1 LGHDT, CDR2 YNNKEL (reference sequence). The CDR3 runs to 17 residues. CDR3 coding DNA: TGTGCCAGCAGCCGGAAAAAGTCGACAGGGACGAGTTCACCCCTCCACTTT. Translated, it gives CASSRKKSTGTSSPLHF.

A few counts support this clonotype. The J gene is TRBJ1-4, the V gene TRBV12-3 or TRBV12-4; the match to TRBD1 covers 8 bases. Trimming at V came to 6 bases and at J to 9 bases, leaving 9 bases not matched to a gene. The CDR3 totals 14 residues. CDR3 sequence (DNA): TGTGCCAGCAGCACGGGACAGGAGAAAAAAAAACTGTTTTTT. Its translation is CASSTGQEKKKLFF.

In regard to this clonotype: Just one base apart from a much larger clone, this may be a read error. The chain uses TRBV27 and TRBJ1-6; D gene unclear. The CDR3 runs to 11 residues. Germline V lookup: CDR1 MNHEY, CDR2 SMNVEV (reference sequence). CDR3 bases: TGTGCCAGCAGTCCCTGTACGCCCCCCCACTTT. This sequence encodes CASSPCTPPHF.

The chain links TRBV12-3 or TRBV12-4 to TRBJ2-1; 7 nucleotides align to TRBD2. The DNA end favors TRBJ2-7, so the J call may be wrong. This CDR3 spans 16 amino acids. For the CDR3, the DNA is TGTGCCAGCAGGGGGGGGTGGGGGAGCTCCTACAATGAGCAGTACTTC. Its translation: CASRGGWGSSYNEQYF.

There are many counts of this clonotype. The J gene is TRBJ2-5, the V gene TRBV7-2; 7 bases line up with TRBD2. The CDR3 runs 15 residues. V was pared by 2 bases and J by 2 bases, with 5 bases of the junction left unmatched. Germline V lookup: CDR1 SGHTA, CDR2 FQGNSA. The CDR3 reads CASSLWGAGQETQYF. The CDR3 nucleotides read TGTGCCAGCAGCTTATGGGGAGCGGGGCAAGAGACCCAGTACTTC.

This clonotype occurred once. The CDR3 loop is CASSLAPGLTFSGNTIYF. The DNA of the CDR3 is TGTGCCAGCAGCTTAGCGCCGGGACTAACCTTCTCTGGAAACACCATATATTTT. The chain employs TRBV7-2 and TRBJ1-3; TRBD1 is a possible D gene (5 bases). The CDR3 totals 18 residues. The germline V and J ends were trimmed by 0 bases and 0 bases, with 15 bases remaining between them. Germline V CDR1 and CDR2: SGHTA, FQGNSA.

The genes are TRBV2 and TRBJ1-4; D is unclear. Deletions cut 7 bases from V and 6 bases from J, with 9 bases between. Germline CDR1 is SNHLY and CDR2 is FYNNEI. CDR3 size: 12 residues. The DNA of the CDR3 is TGTGCCAGCACAGGCCGAGATGAAAAACTGTTTTTT. Encoded protein: CASTGRDEKLFF.

V and J are TRBV2 and TRBJ2-1; unclear D gene. Trimming cost V 8 bases and J 6 bases, with 11 bases left between them. The germline V gene encodes CDR1 SNHLY and CDR2 FYNNEI. The CDR3 extends over 12 amino acids. The CDR3 spells CASEASTNEQFF. CDR3 nucleotides: TGTGCCAGCGAAGCAAGTACCAATGAGCAGTTCTTC.

This chain joins TRBV28 and TRBJ2-1, with TRBD2 matching over 8 bases. TRBJ2-7 matches the DNA end more closely, so the J call is doubtful. This CDR3 is built from 15 residues. Germline CDR1 and CDR2: MDHEN and SYDVKM. The CDR3 DNA reads TGTGCCAGCAGCCCTGGGACTAGTCACTACAATGAGCAGTACTTC. Residues: CASSPGTSHYNEQYF.

This clonotype came up a few times. The chain uses TRBV19 and TRBJ2-3, with D uncertain. V dropped 2 bases and J dropped 1 base, with 13 bases sitting between them. CDR3 length: 16 amino acids. From germline, CDR1 is LNHDA and CDR2 SQIVND (reference sequence). Here the CDR3 reads CASSIRFEVGTDTQYF. In DNA form, the CDR3 reads TGTGCCAGTAGTATAAGGTTTGAGGTCGGCACAGATACGCAGTATTTT.

This clonotype was seen more than once but under ten times. The chain employs TRBV24-1 and TRBJ2-1, with TRBD2 matching over 12 bases. V was pared by 5 bases and J by 6 bases, with 10 bases of the junction left unmatched. This CDR3 is built from 17 residues. Germline V gene data show CDR1 as KGHDR and CDR2 as SFDVKD. DNA of the CDR3: TGTGCCACCAGTGCCACACCTAGCGGGGGGGCATCCAATGAGCAGTTCTTC. Its protein is CATSATPSGGASNEQFF.

The sample holds many counts of this clonotype. The chain combines TRBV11-2 with TRBJ2-5; 8 bases agree with TRBD1. The CDR3 contains 16 residues. V shed 4 bases and J 4 bases; nucleotides not matched to a gene: 11. Germline V lookup: CDR1 SGHAT, CDR2 FQNNGV. The CDR3 DNA sequence: TGTGCCAGCAGCTCCGGCCGGGGACAGGTCAGAGAGACCCAGTACTTC. Translation: CASSSGRGQVRETQYF.

This chain links TRBV6-2 or TRBV6-3 with TRBJ1-5, with 8 bases aligning to TRBD1. CDR3 size: 16 residues. Germline V gene data show CDR1 as MNHEY and CDR2 as SVGEGT. Trimming at V came to 7 bases and at J to 3 bases, leaving 11 bases not matched to a gene. CDR3 bases: TGTGCCAGCACCCTAGGGGGCAGGGGGCCCAATCAGCCCCAGCATTTT. It encodes CASTLGGRGPNQPQHF.

The chain joins TRBV12-3 or TRBV12-4 to TRBJ2-3; D may be TRBD1 (6 bases). The CDR3 has 15 amino acids. V shed 7 bases and J shed 3 bases, with 17 bases lying between them. CDR3 region: CASTPGGFETDTQYF. The DNA for the CDR3 is TGTGCCAGCACCCCTGGGGGCTTTGAGACAGATACGCAGTATTTT.

With regard to this clonotype: This may arise from a read error, as a much more abundant clone is one base away. This chain links TRBV10-3 with TRBJ2-5; 7 bases map to TRBD1. The CDR3 has 14 residues. Per germline, CDR1 ENHRY and CDR2 SYGVKD. V was pared by 3 bases and J by 6 bases, with 7 bases of the junction left unmatched. This CDR3 reads CAISEKQGWKTQYF. The CDR3 coding sequence is TGTGCCATCAGTGAAAAACAGGGGTGGAAGACCCAGTACTTC.

In this sample, this clonotype turned up a few times. The chain combines TRBV27 with TRBJ2-3; TRBD2 matches at 13 bases. The ends lost 6 bases at V and 6 bases at J; junction bases unmatched: 9. This CDR3 has 16 residues. The V gene's germline CDR1 is MNHEY and CDR2 SMNVEV (reference sequence). CDR3 in DNA: TGTGCCAGCAGCGCGACTAGCGGGGGGCCGCGGGATACGCAGTATTTT. It specifies CASSATSGGPRDTQYF.

This clonotype was detected a few times. The V gene is TRBV12-3 or TRBV12-4, the J gene TRBJ1-1; D unclear. The V end lost 6 bases, the J end lost 1 base, and 15 bases lay between the germline ends. The CDR3 loop spans 15 amino acids. CDR3 sequence: CASRRIDSSNTEAFF. The CDR3 coding sequence is TGTGCCAGCAGGCGCATAGATAGTTCGAACACTGAAGCTTTCTTT.

J is TRBJ2-2 and V is TRBV10-1; a weak D match, TRBD2 (6 bases). This CDR3 is 13 amino acids long. With 8 bases removed from V and 8 bases from J, the gap between germline ends came to 15 bases. Germline V gene data show CDR1 as WNHNN and CDR2 as SYGVQD (reference sequence). The CDR3 loop is CASGGTAMGELFF. CDR3 DNA sequence: TGCGCCAGCGGAGGGACGGCAATGGGGGAGCTGTTTTTT.